The entry that follows covers one T cell receptor (beta chain) sequence. Its antigen is not identified. This specimen comes from a study of vaccination and CD4 T cells after COVID-19. Study summary: The cells in question were stimulated using overlapping spike peptides derived from SARS-CoV-2, HCoV-NL63, HCoV-OC43 and HCoV-229E.

Treatment specified: roughly nine-day PBMC culture with coronavirus spike peptide pools or control peptides (ViraFEST assay). Each well held over 1.5 million PBMCs in IL-2 (10 IU/ml) medium with approximately 9.4 ug/ml peptide pools. Oncomine TCR Beta short-read sequencing was applied to DNA from cultured CD4+ T cells. In TCRdb, the PCR reads were re-called with MiXCR into one record per CDR3 protein. The profile shows about 20,000 distinct CDR3 sequences, just under 55% of them singletons. The CDR3 extends over 15 amino acids. CDR1 and CDR2 (germline): LNHDA, SQIVND (reference sequence). The trim removed 5 bases at V and 7 bases at J, leaving 8 bases unmatched.

The chain combines TRBV19 with TRBJ1-6; 7 bases align to TRBD1. The TCR was taken from a human donor who had recovered from COVID-19. The specimen sequenced was CD4+ T cells from blood, cultured in vitro. This CDR3 is CASSGDRAFNSPLHF. In DNA form, the CDR3 reads TGTGCCAGTAGTGGCGACAGGGCTTTCAATTCACCCCTCCACTTT.